This record looks at one T cell receptor (beta chain) sequence and its context. The CDR3 contains 15 residues. Germline CDR1 and CDR2: SGHRS and YFSETQ. V lost 0 bases and J lost 1; bases outside the gene matches: 2. This record comes from a study of blood T cell repertoires in COVID-19. Measured with immunoSEQ multiplex PCR; TCRdb has only the in-frame clones, and not every one. The sample lists a few hundred thousand clones, 70% to 90% occurring once. Input material: PBMCs or T cells enriched from blood (not recorded which). The chain recombines TRBV5-1 with TRBJ2-7; TRBD2 matches 9 bases. This TCR was recovered from a woman aged 18-35 years who had been exposed to COVID-19. CDR3 amino acids: CASSLALAGSYEQYF. The DNA of the CDR3 is TGCGCCAGCAGCTTGGCGCTAGCGGGATCCTACGAGCAGTACTTC.